The clone carrying this TCR beta chain has ten or more counts. Its target is unknown. The sample originates from a study of cytomegalovirus exposure and HLA in healthy donors. PCR used 60 Vbeta primers and 13 Jbeta primers. The assay was immunoSEQ multiplex PCR, and TCRdb's table has in-frame clones only and misses some. The sample has roughly 130,000 clones; about 76% are singletons. General study findings and limits: The authors confirmed in vitro that a few CMV-associated chains were specific for CMV antigens.

The J segment lost 8 bases and the V segment lost 3 bases, leaving 13 bases of the junction unmatched. The CDR3 has 17 amino acids. CDR1 SGHRS and CDR2 YFSETQ come from the germline V gene. This chain uses TRBV5-1 with TRBJ1-6; 8 bases match TRBD1. The sample taken for sequencing was PBMCs. This receptor was obtained from a man aged 18 to 30 in good health and CMV-seronegative. The DNA for the CDR3 is TGCGCCAGCAGCTCCCGCCTTACAGGGGGTCAACATTCACCCCTCCACTTT. It codes for CASSSRLTGGQHSPLHF.